This TCR beta chain derives from a study of blood T cells in healthy people across ages. Study background: For every two T cells, template switching captured about one barcoded beta molecule.

Each sample used at least 6.5 million PBMCs. Trimming cost V 3 bases and J 2 bases, with 21 bases left between them. CDR1 is SGHKS, CDR2 YYEKEE, per germline (reference sequence). This CDR3 region has 17 residues. The second PCR ran about 6 to 12 cycles with a sample-barcoded 5' primer and J-beta primers. Per sample, CDR3-containing paired-end reads numbered at least 2.5 million. One entry per CDR3 protein results from TCRdb running MiXCR on the 5' RACE reads. The top ten hold 2% to 2.5% of the sample, which has over 1.5 million distinct CDR3 sequences, approximately 50% seen once. As to this clonotype: Its specificity is not known.

Study findings and constraints: Roughly linearly, TCR beta diversity per million T cells fell as age increased.

The chain carries TRBV5-5 and TRBJ2-7, with unresolved D. The sequencing input was blood. The sequence was obtained from a middle-aged woman in good health. The CDR3, as DNA: TGTGCCAGCAGCTCCCGGCCCTTTATCGACAAAACCTACGAGCAGTACTTC. Its translation: CASSSRPFIDKTYEQYF.